This record looks at one T cell receptor beta chain sequence and its context. Its antigen is currently unknown. Via MiXCR, TCRdb re-called the reads, giving one row per CDR3 protein. The table lists 700,000 to 850,000 distinct CDR3 sequences, about 30% of them singletons, with 12% in the top ten. Deletions cut 1 base from V and 0 bases from J, with 9 bases between. CDR1 is LGHNA and CDR2 is YSLEER in the germline V gene. The CDR3 extends over 15 amino acids. This entry comes from a study of T cell repertoires in cytomegalovirus infection. The V call is TRBV4-3, the J call TRBJ1-1; D call uncertain. This material consisted of cultured CD8+ T cells from PBMCs, taken from culture after CMV antigen stimulation. This clonotype was obtained from a human donor in good health (CMV status not recorded). Some clones in this sample may be carry-over from other donors' samples. The chain's CDR3 is CASSQGISMNTEAFF. Written as DNA, the CDR3 is TGCGCCAGCAGCCAAGGGATTTCGATGAACACTGAAGCTTTCTTT.